The 15 T cell receptor beta chains reported below all come from one sample, sequenced in a study of T cell responses to AZD1222 COVID-19 vaccine. Repertoires were generated with immunoSEQ multiplex PCR, while TCRdb's copy carries only in-frame clones and drops some. The data hold roughly 120,000 clones, with about nine tenths observed a single time. Here the sequenced sample was peripheral blood, taken on day 0 of AZD1222 vaccination. Every receptor here comes from an adult in good health.

CDR3 sequence: CASSPGQGIGGQETQYF. The CDR3 nucleotides read TGTGCCAGCAGTCCTGGACAGGGGATCGGGGGCCAAGAGACCCAGTACTTC. The rearrangement uses TRBV2 and TRBJ2-5; 9 nucleotides match TRBD1. The germline gives CDR1 SNHLY, CDR2 FYNNEI. J gave up 1 base and V 5 bases, and 11 bases lay outside the gene matches. This CDR3 has 17 residues.

V usage is TRBV5-4 and J usage is TRBJ2-7; a weak D match, TRBD1 (5 bases). The V gene lost 1 base and the J gene lost 1 base, with 9 bases spanning the gap. The CDR3 runs to 14 residues. Germline CDR1 and CDR2: SGHNT and YYREEE (reference sequence). The CDR3 protein is CASSLRAGSYEQYF. In DNA form, the CDR3 reads TGTGCCAGCAGCTTGAGGGCAGGGTCCTACGAGCAGTACTTC.

The J gene is TRBJ2-7, the V gene TRBV19; perhaps TRBD2 as D (5 bases). Germline V gives CDR1 LNHDA, CDR2 SQIVND (reference sequence). The CDR3 runs to 15 residues. V was pared by 2 bases and J by 5 bases, with 16 bases between. CDR3 amino acids: CASSISARVTHEQYF. CDR3 nucleotide sequence: TGTGCCAGTAGTATATCGGCGAGGGTTACCCACGAGCAGTACTTC.

The rearrangement uses TRBV2 and TRBJ1-6; 7 bases are shared with TRBD1. Unmatched junction bases numbered 9, after V lost 6 bases and J lost 7 bases. The CDR3 runs 15 residues. The V gene's germline CDR1 is SNHLY and CDR2 FYNNEI. The CDR3 nucleotides are TGTGCCAGCAGGCCCGGGACAGCGCGGAATTCACCCCTCCACTTT. This encodes CASRPGTARNSPLHF.

The chain recombines TRBV6-4 with TRBJ1-5; D not resolved. Germline CDR1 is MRHNA and CDR2 is SNTAGT. Trimming removed 0 bases from V and 5 bases from J, with 11 bases in between. The CDR3 spans 15 residues. The CDR3 nucleotides are TGTGCCAGCAGTGACTCGGGGTTTGAAGATCAGCCCCAGCATTTT. It is translated as CASSDSGFEDQPQHF.

The chain uses TRBV5-1 and TRBJ2-1, with 16 bases fitting TRBD2. V lost 5 bases and J lost 4; bases outside the gene matches: 12. The germline V gene has CDR1 SGHRS and CDR2 YFSETQ. There are 19 residues in the CDR3. CDR3 DNA sequence: TGCGCCAGCAGTCCATTCCCGGGACTAGCGGGGGGGCCTTACAATGAGCAGTTCTTC. The encoded protein is CASSPFPGLAGGPYNEQFF.

This rearrangement joins TRBV6-5 to TRBJ2-5; no definite D call. In germline, CDR1 is MNHEY, CDR2 SVGAGI. V dropped 6 bases and J dropped 2 bases, with 10 bases sitting between them. This CDR3 has 13 amino acids. The CDR3 DNA sequence: TGTGCCAGCAGGCCTTGGGAACAAGAGACCCAGTACTTC. Translated: CASRPWEQETQYF.

V gene TRBV9 combines with J gene TRBJ2-3; D remains ambiguous. The V end lost 0 bases, the J end lost 6 bases, and 5 bases lay between the germline ends. CDR3 length: 12 amino acids. The germline V gene has CDR1 SGDLS and CDR2 YYNGEE. CDR3 region: CASSVEVDTQYF. As DNA, the CDR3 is TGTGCCAGCAGCGTAGAGGTTGATACGCAGTATTTT.

This rearrangement joins TRBV27 to TRBJ1-2; D unresolved. V shed 6 bases and J shed 7 bases, with 24 bases lying between them. The CDR3 runs 16 residues. The V gene's germline CDR1 is MNHEY and CDR2 SMNVEV (reference sequence). This chain's CDR3 is CASSLSFRPHSGGYTF. The CDR3 nucleotides are TGTGCCAGCAGCCTATCGTTTAGACCCCACTCTGGTGGCTACACCTTC.

This clone showed up just a few times. The CDR3 spells CASSPPSTGTNYGYTF. The CDR3 region has the DNA TGTGCCAGCTCACCACCCTCGACAGGAACCAACTATGGCTACACCTTC. The gene calls are TRBV18 and TRBJ1-2; possible D gene TRBD1, 6 bases. Germline CDR1 and CDR2: KGHSH and LQKENI. The CDR3 contains 16 residues. The germline V and J ends were trimmed by 0 bases and 2 bases, with 13 bases remaining between them.

J is TRBJ1-2 and V is TRBV19; a weak D match, TRBD1 (5 bases). The CDR3 is 13 residues long. Trimming took 10 bases from V and 7 from J, leaving 19 bases between them. The germline CDR1 and CDR2 sequences are LNHDA and SQIVND (reference sequence). The CDR3 sequence is CATHGGDAGGYTF. The CDR3 DNA follows: TGTGCCACTCATGGAGGGGATGCGGGTGGCTACACCTTC.

This clone was seen a few times. This chain connects TRBV19 to TRBJ2-2; tentatively, D is TRBD1 (6 bases). Trimming removed 5 bases at V and 7 bases at J, with 14 bases between. Germline CDR1 and CDR2: LNHDA and SQIVND (reference sequence). This CDR3 comprises 14 residues. DNA of the CDR3: TGTGCCAGTAGTTACGGGACAAGGATCGGGGAGCTGTTTTTT. It specifies CASSYGTRIGELFF.

The chain uses TRBV5-4 and TRBJ2-7; D assignment may be TRBD1 or TRBD2 (5 bases each). The V and J ends lost 1 base and 5 bases respectively, with 22 bases between them. Germline V gene lookup returns CDR1 SGHNT and CDR2 YYREEE (reference sequence). The CDR3 is 17 amino acids. CDR3 sequence reads: CASSLRRQRYLGDEQYF. DNA of the CDR3: TGTGCCAGCAGCTTGCGAAGACAGCGGTACCTAGGGGACGAGCAGTACTTC.

This clone has a single count. J is TRBJ2-5 and V is TRBV2, with 9 nucleotides matching TRBD1. Per germline, CDR1 SNHLY and CDR2 FYNNEI. CDR3 length equals 13 residues. V trimming: 7 bases; J trimming: 5 bases; junction bases outside the gene matches: 5. CDR3 bases: TGTGCCAGCAAAATTGACAGGGGGGAGACCCAGTACTTC. It yields the protein CASKIDRGETQYF.

J is TRBJ2-7 and V is TRBV7-6; D is perhaps TRBD2 (6 bases). Trimming took off 1 base at V and 4 bases at J, with 11 bases between the two ends. This CDR3 has 14 amino acids. From germline, CDR1 is SGHVS and CDR2 FNYEAQ. CDR3 bases: TGTGCCAGCAGCTTAGTGGGAGGAGGTTACGAGCAGTACTTC. This translates into CASSLVGGGYEQYF. Supplemented by reference TRBV7-6 and TRBJ2-7, the full variable domain reads GAGVSQSPRYKVTKRGQDVALRCDPISGHVSLYWYRQALGQGPEFLTYFNYEAQQDKSGLPNDRFSAERPEGSISTLTIQRTEQRDSAMYRCASSLVGGGYEQYFGPGTRLTVT.